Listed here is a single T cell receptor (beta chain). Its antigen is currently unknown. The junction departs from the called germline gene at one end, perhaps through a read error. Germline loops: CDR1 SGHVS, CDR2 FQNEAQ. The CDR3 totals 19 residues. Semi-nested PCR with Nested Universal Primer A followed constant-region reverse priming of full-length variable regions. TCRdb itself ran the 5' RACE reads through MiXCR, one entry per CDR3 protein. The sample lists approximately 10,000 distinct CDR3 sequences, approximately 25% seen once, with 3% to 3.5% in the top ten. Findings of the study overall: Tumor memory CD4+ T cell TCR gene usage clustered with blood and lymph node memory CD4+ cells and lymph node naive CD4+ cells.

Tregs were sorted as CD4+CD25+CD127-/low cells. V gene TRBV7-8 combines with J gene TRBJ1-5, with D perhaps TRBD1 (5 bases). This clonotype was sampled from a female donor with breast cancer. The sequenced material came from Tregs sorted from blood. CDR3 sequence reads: CASSLASPQVLRGNQPRHF. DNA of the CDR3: TGTGCCAGCAGCTTAGCGAGCCCTCAGGTCCTACGGGGCAATCAGCCCCGGCATTTT.